Detailed here is one T cell receptor (beta chain). Its target is not known. This sample is part of a study of T-cell reconstitution after alpha-beta-depleted transplantation in children. There are 16 residues in the CDR3. Germline V gene lookup returns CDR1 SEHNR and CDR2 FQNEAQ (reference sequence). J lost 4 bases, V lost 4 bases, and 3 bases had no gene match. The library targeted TCRbeta and was prepared with unique molecular identifiers. From the PCR reads, TCRdb called clonotypes with MiXCR, one entry per CDR3 protein. Found here are about 140,000 distinct CDR3 sequences, 8.8% of them singletons; the top ten hold 15% to 20%. Study-level points and caveats: Where alpha-beta T cells came from about two months after transplant was reportedly several hundred expanded graft clones. Recipient T cells and thymic progenitors that survived gave rise to the high TCRbeta diversity observed at day 60 in some patients. Counts and diversity of T cells one year after transplant came mostly from newly produced T cells.

The chain links TRBV7-9 to TRBJ2-1; TRBD2 matches at 14 bases. The source of this sequence is a female patient between 2 and 10 years old who had a stem cell transplant for congenital amegakaryocytic thrombocytopenia, so the T cells may come from the graft donor. This sample comprised PBMCs, mostly from graft donor cells, obtained 180 days after TCRalphabeta/CD19-depleted stem cell transplant. In DNA, the CDR3 is TGTGCCAGCAGCTCCTGGACTAGCGGGGGGTACAATGAGCAGTTCTTC. This encodes CASSSWTSGGYNEQFF.